This TCR beta chain was sequenced for a study of post-analysis software for immune sequencing data. Findings and caveats of the study: Strong co-clustering by F measure was seen for same-batch samples. Comparison with controls showed significantly lower normalized Chao1 diversity in multiple sclerosis patients. Roughly 5 TRBV segments, TRBV5-6, TRBV5-1 and TRBV20-1 among them, were found more frequent in patients than controls.

The authors incorporated unique molecular identifiers into the TCR beta cDNA libraries. Yield was around 500,000 cDNA molecules from 1 to 10 million T cells. One entry per CDR3 protein results from TCRdb running MiXCR on the PCR reads. The table has more than 500,000 distinct CDR3 sequences, around a third seen once; the top ten hold approximately 6%. Germline V gives CDR1 MNHNS, CDR2 SASEGT. The V gene end was trimmed by 5 bases and the J gene end by 2 bases; junction bases not matched to a gene: 5. The CDR3 has 14 residues. As for this clonotype: Its antigen is unknown.

Sequenced input: blood. The TCR was taken from a girl aged 2-17 years with multiple sclerosis. The V and J genes are TRBV6-1 and TRBJ2-7; 8 nucleotides match TRBD1. Written as DNA, the CDR3 is TGTGCCAGCAGTTCGACAGGGGCCCCCTACGAGCAGTACTTC. This codes for CASSSTGAPYEQYF.